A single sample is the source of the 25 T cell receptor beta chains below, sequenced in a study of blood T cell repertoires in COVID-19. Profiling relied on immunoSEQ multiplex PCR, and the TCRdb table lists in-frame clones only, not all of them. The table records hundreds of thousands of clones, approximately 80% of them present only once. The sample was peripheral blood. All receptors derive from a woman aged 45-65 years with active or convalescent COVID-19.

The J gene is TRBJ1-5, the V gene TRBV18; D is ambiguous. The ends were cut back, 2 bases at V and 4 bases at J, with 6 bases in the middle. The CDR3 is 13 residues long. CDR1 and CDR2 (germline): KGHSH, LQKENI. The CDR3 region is CASSPGGNQPQHF. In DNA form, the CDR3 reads TGTGCCAGCTCACCAGGAGGAAATCAGCCCCAGCATTTT.

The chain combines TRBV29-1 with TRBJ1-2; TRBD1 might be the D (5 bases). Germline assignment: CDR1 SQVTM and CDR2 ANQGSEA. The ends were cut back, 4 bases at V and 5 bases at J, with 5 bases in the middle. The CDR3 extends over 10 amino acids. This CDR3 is CSVGTYGYTF. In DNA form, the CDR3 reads TGCAGCGTTGGGACATATGGCTACACCTTC. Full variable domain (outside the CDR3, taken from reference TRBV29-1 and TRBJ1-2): SAVISQKPSRDICQRGTSLTIQCQVDSQVTMMFWYRQQPGQSLTLIATANQGSEATYESGFVIDKFPISRPNLTFSTLTVSNMSPEDSSIYLCSVGTYGYTFGSGTRLTVV.

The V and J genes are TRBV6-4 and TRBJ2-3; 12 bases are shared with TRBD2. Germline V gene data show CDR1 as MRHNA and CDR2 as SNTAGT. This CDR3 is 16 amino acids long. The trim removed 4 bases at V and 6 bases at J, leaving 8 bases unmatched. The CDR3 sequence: CASSVTSGSVYDTQYF. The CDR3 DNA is TGTGCCAGCAGTGTGACTAGCGGGAGTGTATATGATACGCAGTATTTT.

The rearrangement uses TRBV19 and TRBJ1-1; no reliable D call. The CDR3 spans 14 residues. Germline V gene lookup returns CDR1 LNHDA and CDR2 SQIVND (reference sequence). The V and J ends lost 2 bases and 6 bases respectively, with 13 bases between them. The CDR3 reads CASSIMVGSPEAFF. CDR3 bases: TGTGCCAGTAGTATAATGGTCGGGTCCCCTGAAGCTTTCTTT.

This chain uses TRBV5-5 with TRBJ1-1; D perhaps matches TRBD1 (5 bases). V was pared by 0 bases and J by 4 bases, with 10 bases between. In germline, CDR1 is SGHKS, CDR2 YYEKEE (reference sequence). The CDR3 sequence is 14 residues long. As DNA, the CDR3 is TGTGCCAGCAGCTTGGGGGACTCGGGCACTGAAGCTTTCTTT. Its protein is CASSLGDSGTEAFF.

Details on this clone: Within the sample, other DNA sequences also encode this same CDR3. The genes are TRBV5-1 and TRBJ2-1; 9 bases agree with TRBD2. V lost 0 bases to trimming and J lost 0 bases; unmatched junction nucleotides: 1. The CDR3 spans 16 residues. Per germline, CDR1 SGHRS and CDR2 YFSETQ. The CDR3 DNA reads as TGCGCCAGCAGCTTGGGTAGCGGGAGCTCCTACAATGAGCAGTTCTTC. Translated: CASSLGSGSSYNEQFF.

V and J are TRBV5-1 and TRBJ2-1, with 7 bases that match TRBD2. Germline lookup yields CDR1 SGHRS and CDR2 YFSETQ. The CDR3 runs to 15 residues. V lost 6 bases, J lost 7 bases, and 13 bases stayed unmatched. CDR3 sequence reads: CASTPLGLAENEQFF. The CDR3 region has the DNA TGCGCCAGCACCCCCCTAGGGCTAGCGGAGAATGAGCAGTTCTTC.

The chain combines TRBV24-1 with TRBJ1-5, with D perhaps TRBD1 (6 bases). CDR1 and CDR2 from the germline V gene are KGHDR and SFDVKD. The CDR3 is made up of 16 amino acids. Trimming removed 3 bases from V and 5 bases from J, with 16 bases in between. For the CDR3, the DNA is TGTGCCACCAGTGATCGATCCAGGGGAAGGGATCAGCCCCAGCATTTT. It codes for CATSDRSRGRDQPQHF.

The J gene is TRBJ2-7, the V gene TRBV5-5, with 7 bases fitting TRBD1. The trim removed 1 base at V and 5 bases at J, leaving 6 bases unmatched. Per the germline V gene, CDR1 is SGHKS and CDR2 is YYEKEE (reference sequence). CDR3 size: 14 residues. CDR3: CASSLLRGRNEQYF. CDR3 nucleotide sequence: TGTGCCAGCAGCTTGTTAAGGGGGCGAAACGAGCAGTACTTC.

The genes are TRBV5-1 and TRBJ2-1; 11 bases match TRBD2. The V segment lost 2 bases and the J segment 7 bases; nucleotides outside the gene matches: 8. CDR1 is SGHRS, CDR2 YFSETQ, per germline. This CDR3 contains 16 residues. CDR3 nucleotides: TGCGCCAGCAGCTTACCGACTAGCGGGAAGTCAAATGAGCAGTTCTTC. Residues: CASSLPTSGKSNEQFF.

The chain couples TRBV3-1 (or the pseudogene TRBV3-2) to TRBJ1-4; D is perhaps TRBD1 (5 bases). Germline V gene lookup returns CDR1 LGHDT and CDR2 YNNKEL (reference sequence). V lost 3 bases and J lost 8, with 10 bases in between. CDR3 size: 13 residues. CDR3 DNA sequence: TGTGCCAGCAGCCAGACCAGGGTAGAAAAACTGTTTTTT. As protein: CASSQTRVEKLFF.

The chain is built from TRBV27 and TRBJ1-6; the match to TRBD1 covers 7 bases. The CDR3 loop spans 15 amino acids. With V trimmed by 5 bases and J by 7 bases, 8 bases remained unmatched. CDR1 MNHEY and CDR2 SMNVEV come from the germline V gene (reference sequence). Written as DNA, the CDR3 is TGTGCCAGCAGTCTAATCGGGACAGCAAATTCACCCCTCCACTTT. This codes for CASSLIGTANSPLHF.

The CDR3 region has the DNA TGCGCCAGCAGCCAGCGAATACGAAACACCATATATTTT. Its protein product is CASSQRIRNTIYF. The chain couples TRBV4-1 to TRBJ1-3; no reliable D call. The germline gives CDR1 MGHRA, CDR2 YSYEKL. The CDR3 spans 13 residues. V was shortened by 3 bases and J by 5 bases, with 8 bases between the two germline ends.

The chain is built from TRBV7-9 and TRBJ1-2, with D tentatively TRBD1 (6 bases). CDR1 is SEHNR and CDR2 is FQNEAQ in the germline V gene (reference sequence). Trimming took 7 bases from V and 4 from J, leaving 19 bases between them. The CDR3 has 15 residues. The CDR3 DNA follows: TGTGCCAGCACCAGCTTAGAGAGGACAGCCTATGGCTACACCTTC. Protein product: CASTSLERTAYGYTF.

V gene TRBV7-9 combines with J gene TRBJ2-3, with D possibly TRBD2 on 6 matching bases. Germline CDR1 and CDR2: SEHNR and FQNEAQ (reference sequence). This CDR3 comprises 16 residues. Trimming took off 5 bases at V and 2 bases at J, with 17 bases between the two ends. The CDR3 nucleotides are TGTGCCAGCAGCCCCGGAGGGCCCCCTTACACAGATACGCAGTATTTT. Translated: CASSPGGPPYTDTQYF.

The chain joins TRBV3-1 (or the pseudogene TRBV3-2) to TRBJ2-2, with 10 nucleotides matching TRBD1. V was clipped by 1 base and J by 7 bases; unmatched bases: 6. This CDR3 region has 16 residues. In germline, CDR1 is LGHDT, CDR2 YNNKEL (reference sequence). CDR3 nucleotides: TGTGCCAGCAGCCAAGCATCGGGACAGGGGAACGGGGAGCTGTTTTTT. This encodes CASSQASGQGNGELFF.

CDR3 protein: CASSAQTMTGLSGNTIYF. DNA for the CDR3: TGTGCCAGCAGCGCCCAGACGATGACGGGACTTTCTGGAAACACCATATATTTT. The chain combines TRBV9 with TRBJ1-3, with a weak D call TRBD1 (5 bases). Germline assignment: CDR1 SGDLS and CDR2 YYNGEE. V shed 3 bases and J shed 1 base, with 20 bases lying between them. The CDR3 is 18 residues long.

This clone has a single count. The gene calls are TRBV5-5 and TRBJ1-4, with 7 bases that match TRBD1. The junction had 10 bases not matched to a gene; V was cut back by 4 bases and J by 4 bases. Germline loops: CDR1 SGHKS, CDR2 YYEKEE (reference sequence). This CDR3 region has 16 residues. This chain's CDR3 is CASSILGQVDNEKLFF. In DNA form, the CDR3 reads TGTGCCAGCAGCATCCTCGGACAGGTCGATAATGAAAAACTGTTTTTT.

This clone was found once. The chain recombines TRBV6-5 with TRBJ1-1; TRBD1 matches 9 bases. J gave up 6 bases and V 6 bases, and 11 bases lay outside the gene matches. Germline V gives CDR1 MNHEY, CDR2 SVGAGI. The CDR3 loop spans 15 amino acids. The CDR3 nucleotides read TGTGCCAGCAGAACTACAGGGGGCGCGAGACCTGAAGCTTTCTTT. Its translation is CASRTTGGARPEAFF.

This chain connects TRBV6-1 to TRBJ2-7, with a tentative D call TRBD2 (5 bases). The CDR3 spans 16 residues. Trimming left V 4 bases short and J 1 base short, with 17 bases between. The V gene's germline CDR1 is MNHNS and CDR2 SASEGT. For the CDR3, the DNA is TGTGCCAGCAGTGTGCGGGCTGAAGGCGGATCCTACGAGCAGTACTTC. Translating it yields CASSVRAEGGSYEQYF.

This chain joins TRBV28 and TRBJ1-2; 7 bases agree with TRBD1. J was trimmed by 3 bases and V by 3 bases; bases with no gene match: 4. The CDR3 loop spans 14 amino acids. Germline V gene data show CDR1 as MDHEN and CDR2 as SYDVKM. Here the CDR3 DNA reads TGTGCCAGCAGTTTCCGGGACAGACACTATGGCTACACCTTC. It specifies CASSFRDRHYGYTF.

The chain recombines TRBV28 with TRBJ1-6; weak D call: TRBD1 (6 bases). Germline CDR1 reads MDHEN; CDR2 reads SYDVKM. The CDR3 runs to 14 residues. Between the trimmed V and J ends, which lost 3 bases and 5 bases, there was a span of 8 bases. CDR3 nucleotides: TGTGCCAGCAGTTTGGGGGCGAATAATTCACCCCTCCACTTT. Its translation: CASSLGANNSPLHF.

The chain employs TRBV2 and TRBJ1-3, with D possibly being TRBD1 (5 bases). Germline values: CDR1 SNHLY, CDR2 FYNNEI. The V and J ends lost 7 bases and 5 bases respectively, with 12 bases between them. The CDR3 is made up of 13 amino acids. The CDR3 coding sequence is TGTGCCAGCATATACCAGGGCAGAAACACCATATATTTT. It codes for CASIYQGRNTIYF.

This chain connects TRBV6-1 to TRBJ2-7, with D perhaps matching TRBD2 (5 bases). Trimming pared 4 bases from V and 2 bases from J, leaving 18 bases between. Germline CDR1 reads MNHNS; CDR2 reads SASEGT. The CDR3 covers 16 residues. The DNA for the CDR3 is TGTGCCAGCAGTGGGGCTAGCTCGTATGAAGCCTACGAGCAGTACTTC. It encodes CASSGASSYEAYEQYF.

The CDR3 spells CASSATRAGDSIAQYF. DNA of the CDR3: TGTGCCAGCTCCGCTACCCGAGCGGGGGACTCGATCGCGCAGTATTTT. The rearrangement joins TRBV18 to TRBJ2-3, with 8 nucleotides matching TRBD2. The germline V gene has CDR1 KGHSH and CDR2 LQKENI. J gave up 10 bases and V 6 bases, and 18 bases lay outside the gene matches. There are 16 residues in the CDR3. Using reference TRBV18 and TRBJ2-3 for the parts outside the CDR3, the full variable domain is NAGVMQNPRHLVRRRGQEARLRCSPMKGHSHVYWYRQLPEEGLKFMVYLQKENIIDESGMPKERFSAEFPKEGPSILRIQQVVRGDSAAYFCASSATRAGDSIAQYFGPGTRLTVL.